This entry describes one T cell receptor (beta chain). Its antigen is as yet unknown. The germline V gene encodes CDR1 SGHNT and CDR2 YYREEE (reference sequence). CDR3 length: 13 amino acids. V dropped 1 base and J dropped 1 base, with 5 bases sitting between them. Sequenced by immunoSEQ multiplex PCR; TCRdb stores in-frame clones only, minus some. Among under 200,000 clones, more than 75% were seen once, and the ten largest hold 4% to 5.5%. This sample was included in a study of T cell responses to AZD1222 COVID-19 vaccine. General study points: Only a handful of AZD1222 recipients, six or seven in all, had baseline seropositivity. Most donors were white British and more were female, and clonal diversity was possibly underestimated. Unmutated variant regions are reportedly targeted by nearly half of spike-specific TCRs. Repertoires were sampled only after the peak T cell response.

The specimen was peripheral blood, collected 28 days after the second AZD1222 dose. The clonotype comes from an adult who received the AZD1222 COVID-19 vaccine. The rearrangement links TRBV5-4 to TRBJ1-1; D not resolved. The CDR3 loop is CASSLIANTEAFF. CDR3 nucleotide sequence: TGTGCCAGCAGCTTGATAGCGAACACTGAAGCTTTCTTT.